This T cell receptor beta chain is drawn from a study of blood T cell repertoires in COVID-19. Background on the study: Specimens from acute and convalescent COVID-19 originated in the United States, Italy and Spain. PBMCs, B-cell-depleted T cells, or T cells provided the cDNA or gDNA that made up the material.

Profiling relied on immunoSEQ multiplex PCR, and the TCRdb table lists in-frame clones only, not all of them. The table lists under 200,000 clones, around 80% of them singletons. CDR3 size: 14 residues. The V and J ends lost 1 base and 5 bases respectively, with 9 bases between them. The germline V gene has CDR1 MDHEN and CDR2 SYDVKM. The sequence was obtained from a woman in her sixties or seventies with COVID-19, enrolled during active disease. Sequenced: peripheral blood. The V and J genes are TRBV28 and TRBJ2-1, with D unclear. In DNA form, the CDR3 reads TGTGCCAGCAGTTTATCGGGTTGGGACAATGAGCAGTTCTTC. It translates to CASSLSGWDNEQFF.